This T cell receptor (beta chain) was sequenced for a study of control samples from healthy donors and cancer patients. Using immunoSEQ multiplex PCR, the repertoire was profiled, and TCRdb retains in-frame clones only, with some absent. The repertoire holds 100,000 to 150,000 clones, with more than 80% as singletons. The J segment lost 8 bases and the V segment lost 6 bases, leaving 14 bases of the junction unmatched. The V gene's germline CDR1 is LNHDA and CDR2 SQIVND (reference sequence). The CDR3 totals 16 residues. The rearrangement joins TRBV19 to TRBJ1-4, with 8 positions matching TRBD1. The sequencing input was blood. This receptor was obtained from a man aged 45-65 years in good health. CDR3 in DNA: TGTGCCAGTAGGGCAACCGACAGGGGACTTCAAGAAAAACTGTTTTTT. The encoded protein is CASRATDRGLQEKLFF. Full variable domain (missing parts from reference TRBV19 and TRBJ1-4): DGGITQSPKYLFRKEGQNVTLSCEQNLNHDAMYWYRQDPGQGLRLIYYSQIVNDFQKGDIAEGYSVSREKKESFPLTVTSAQKNPTAFYLCASRATDRGLQEKLFFGSGTQLSVL.